The 27 T cell receptor beta chains in this list originate from one sample, sequenced in a study of T-cell reconstitution after alpha-beta-depleted transplantation in children. The TCRbeta library was prepared with unique molecular identifiers. TCRdb re-called the PCR reads through MiXCR, storing one row per CDR3 protein. Of hundreds of thousands of distinct CDR3 sequences in the sample, 32% were seen once. Sequenced here: PBMCs from the stem cell graft donor, sampled from the stem cell graft. The receptors shown here come from a human donor who donated a stem cell graft to a child with aplastic anemia.

The V call is TRBV4-3, the J call TRBJ1-2; maybe TRBD1 (5 bases). The CDR3 extends over 17 amino acids. Germline V gene lookup returns CDR1 LGHNA and CDR2 YSLEER. Between the trimmed V and J ends, which lost 0 bases and 2 bases, there was a span of 16 bases. The CDR3 DNA reads TGCGCCAGCAGCCAAGATAAGGGTGGGGGTGGGAACTATGGCTACACCTTC. Protein product: CASSQDKGGGGNYGYTF.

This clonotype was seen more than once but under ten times. DNA of the CDR3: TGTGCCAGCAGCTTAACCCTTAAAGGCACTGAAGCTTTCTTT. Amino acid sequence: CASSLTLKGTEAFF. This chain joins TRBV5-4 and TRBJ1-1; D is ambiguous. The ends were cut back, 2 bases at V and 4 bases at J, with 12 bases in the middle. The V gene's germline CDR1 is SGHNT and CDR2 YYREEE (reference sequence). The CDR3 extends over 14 amino acids.

This clonotype occurred many times. This chain uses TRBV28 with TRBJ2-4, with unresolved D. Germline V gene lookup returns CDR1 MDHEN and CDR2 SYDVKM. V lost 3 bases and J lost 0, with 3 bases in between. The CDR3 is made up of 13 amino acids. CDR3 DNA sequence: TGTGCCAGCAGTTTGGTAGCCAAAAACATTCAGTACTTC. Its protein is CASSLVAKNIQYF.

There are a few counts of this clonotype. The rearrangement joins TRBV5-6 to TRBJ1-4; perhaps TRBD1 as D (6 bases). With 1 base removed from V and 7 bases from J, the gap between germline ends came to 14 bases. This CDR3 comprises 15 residues. Germline-derived CDR1 and CDR2 are SGHDT and YYEEEE. The CDR3 bases are TGTGCCAGCAGCTTGTACCAGGGGCTGGGTGAAAAACTGTTTTTT. This translates into CASSLYQGLGEKLFF.

This chain connects TRBV7-8 to TRBJ2-3; TRBD2 is a possible D gene (6 bases). V shed 4 bases and J shed 0 bases, with 17 bases lying between them. The CDR3 totals 17 residues. CDR1 is SGHVS and CDR2 is FQNEAQ in the germline V gene. CDR3 region: CASSSPWGVKSTDTQYF. The DNA for the CDR3 is TGTGCCAGCAGCTCCCCGTGGGGGGTAAAGAGCACAGATACGCAGTATTTT.

Here the CDR3 reads CASSFWTTNSGANVLTF. Here the CDR3 DNA reads TGCGCCAGCAGCTTCTGGACAACAAACTCTGGGGCCAACGTCCTGACTTTC. The chain combines TRBV5-1 with TRBJ2-6, with a weak D call TRBD1 (5 bases). Trimming removed 2 bases at V and 0 bases at J, with 12 bases between. The CDR3 is 17 amino acids. The germline V gene has CDR1 SGHRS and CDR2 YFSETQ.

The rearrangement joins TRBV6-5 to TRBJ2-7; unclear D gene. Germline values: CDR1 MNHEY, CDR2 SVGAGI. The CDR3 sequence is 15 residues long. Trimming shortened V by 2 bases and J by 3 bases, and 14 bases separated the two germline ends. CDR3 in DNA: TGTGCCAGCAGTTACGGTACTGCCCCTTTCTACGAGCAGTACTTC. Residues: CASSYGTAPFYEQYF.

This clonotype was seen just once. The chain carries TRBV7-9 and TRBJ1-1, with a possible D match to TRBD1 (5 bases). This CDR3 region has 15 residues. The germline gives CDR1 SEHNR, CDR2 FQNEAQ (reference sequence). Between the trimmed V and J ends, which lost 4 bases and 10 bases, there was a span of 22 bases. CDR3 loop: CASSSMSAGVVRAFF. In nucleotides, the CDR3 is TGTGCCAGCAGCTCGATGAGCGCGGGGGTTGTTCGAGCTTTCTTT.

The sample holds a few counts of this clonotype. This chain connects TRBV30 to TRBJ1-1; no clear D gene. CDR1 is GTSNPN and CDR2 is SVGIG in the germline V gene (reference sequence). V lost 0 bases, J lost 2 bases, and 10 bases lay in between. This CDR3 has 14 amino acids. The CDR3 is CAWSVGPYNTEAFF. The CDR3 bases are TGTGCCTGGAGTGTTGGGCCCTATAACACTGAAGCTTTCTTT. Full variable domain (rest looked up from reference TRBV30 and TRBJ1-1): SQTIHQWPATLVQPVGSPLSLECTVEGTSNPNLYWYRQAAGRGLQLLFYSVGIGQISSEVPQNLSASRPQDRQFILSSKKLLLSDSGFYLCAWSVGPYNTEAFFGQGTRLTVV.

The gene calls are TRBV7-9 and TRBJ1-2, with 9 bases matching TRBD1. The V gene end was trimmed by 7 bases and the J gene end by 2 bases; junction bases not matched to a gene: 5. Germline values: CDR1 SEHNR, CDR2 FQNEAQ (reference sequence). The CDR3 is made up of 14 amino acids. CDR3 nucleotides: TGTGCCAGCACCCTGACAGGGGGAAACTATGGCTACACCTTC. Its protein product is CASTLTGGNYGYTF.

The chain is built from TRBV20-1 and TRBJ2-4, with D maybe TRBD1 (6 bases). Looked up from germline, CDR1 is DFQATT and CDR2 is SNEGSKA (reference sequence). The CDR3 sequence is 16 residues long. V gave up 1 base and J gave up 1 base, with 14 bases separating them. CDR3 loop: CSARAQGPVAKNIQYF. The CDR3, as DNA: TGCAGTGCTAGAGCTCAGGGGCCGGTCGCCAAAAACATTCAGTACTTC.

CDR3 sequence: CASSPPNRGWNNSPLHF. The DNA of the CDR3 is TGTGCCAGCTCACCACCGAACCGAGGGTGGAATAATTCACCCCTCCACTTT. This chain joins TRBV18 and TRBJ1-6; D gene ambiguous. This CDR3 is built from 17 residues. With 0 bases removed from V and 5 bases from J, the gap between germline ends came to 14 bases. Germline values: CDR1 KGHSH, CDR2 LQKENI.

CDR3 coding DNA: TGTGCCAGCAGCTTATTAATTTCTCGAGAAGCTTTCTTT. This sequence encodes CASSLLISREAFF. The rearrangement links TRBV7-2 to TRBJ1-1; no clear D. CDR1 and CDR2 (germline): SGHTA, FQGNSA. The CDR3 consists of 13 residues. V was pared by 2 bases and J by 8 bases, with 12 bases between. The complete variable domain, with remaining parts taken from reference TRBV7-2 and TRBJ1-1, reads GAGVSQSPSNKVTEKGKDVELRCDPISGHTALYWYRQSLGQGLEFLIYFQGNSAPDKSGLPSDRFSAERTGGSVSTLTIQRTQQEDSAVYLCASSLLISREAFFGQGTRLTVV.

The V and J genes are TRBV28 and TRBJ1-1, with unresolved D. V lost 6 bases, J lost 0 bases, and 11 bases lay in between. Germline V lookup: CDR1 MDHEN, CDR2 SYDVKM. CDR3 length: 14 residues. In nucleotides, the CDR3 is TGTGCCAGCAGCTCCCTCGACATGAACACTGAAGCTTTCTTT. Its protein product is CASSSLDMNTEAFF.

Only a few counts were recorded for this clonotype. The V and J genes are TRBV6-5 and TRBJ2-7; D gene ambiguous. V dropped 5 bases and J dropped 3 bases, with 5 bases sitting between them. Germline V CDR1 and CDR2: MNHEY, SVGAGI. The CDR3 contains 11 residues. As DNA, the CDR3 is TGTGCCAGCAGTGCGAACTACGAGCAGTACTTC. This codes for CASSANYEQYF.

This clonotype was seen only a few times. In nucleotides, the CDR3 is TGTGCCACCAGCAGAGATCAAGAGGGGACAGGGAGGATTTGCACTGAAGCTTTCTTT. Translating it yields CATSRDQEGTGRICTEAFF. The chain recombines TRBV15 with TRBJ1-1; TRBD1 matches at 9 bases. The CDR3 contains 19 residues. Germline V gene data show CDR1 as LNHNV and CDR2 as YYDKDF (reference sequence). V lost 0 bases, J lost 4 bases, and 15 bases stayed unmatched.

This clonotype was observed a few times. This chain connects TRBV29-1 to TRBJ1-2, with a tentative D call TRBD1 (6 bases). Germline CDR1 is SQVTM and CDR2 is ANQGSEA. V lost 2 bases to trimming and J lost 5 bases, with 9 bases between them. The CDR3 covers 12 residues. This CDR3 is CSVEKGVYGYTF. The CDR3 nucleotides are TGCAGCGTTGAAAAGGGGGTTTATGGCTACACCTTC. Drawing the rest from reference TRBV29-1 and TRBJ1-2, the complete variable domain is SAVISQKPSRDICQRGTSLTIQCQVDSQVTMMFWYRQQPGQSLTLIATANQGSEATYESGFVIDKFPISRPNLTFSTLTVSNMSPEDSSIYLCSVEKGVYGYTFGSGTRLTVV.

The chain recombines TRBV6-2 or TRBV6-3 with TRBJ2-7; TRBD1 matches at 9 bases. The CDR3 loop spans 13 amino acids. The J segment lost 4 bases and the V segment lost 7 bases, leaving 5 bases of the junction unmatched. Per the germline V gene, CDR1 is MNHEY and CDR2 is SVGEGT. Written as DNA, the CDR3 is TGTGCCAGCACTAAAGACAGGGGGTACGAGCAGTACGTC. As protein: CASTKDRGYEQYV.

V and J are TRBV19 and TRBJ1-1; TRBD1 matches 8 bases. V was clipped by 3 bases and J by 1 base; unmatched bases: 4. The germline V gene encodes CDR1 LNHDA and CDR2 SQIVND (reference sequence). The CDR3 covers 15 residues. DNA for the CDR3: TGTGCCAGTAGTATTCCAGGGGGCAAGAACACTGAAGCTTTCTTT. Its protein product is CASSIPGGKNTEAFF.

The chain joins TRBV5-1 to TRBJ1-1; D uncertain. This CDR3 has 15 amino acids. Deletions cut 4 bases from V and 4 bases from J, with 17 bases between. Germline lookup yields CDR1 SGHRS and CDR2 YFSETQ. The CDR3 protein is CASSLSGDFGTEAFF. The CDR3 bases are TGCGCCAGCAGCCTTAGCGGGGATTTCGGCACTGAAGCTTTCTTT.

The V gene is TRBV20-1, the J gene TRBJ2-4; TRBD2 agrees at 8 bases. V gave up 7 bases and J gave up 0 bases; unmatched junction bases: 11. The CDR3 covers 16 residues. Germline V gives CDR1 DFQATT, CDR2 SNEGSKA (reference sequence). The CDR3 DNA reads TGCAGTGTAGCAAGCGGGAGCCTATTAGCCAAAAACATTCAGTACTTC. Its protein is CSVASGSLLAKNIQYF.

The chain links TRBV7-2 to TRBJ2-1, with 10 bases aligning to TRBD2. The germline V gene encodes CDR1 SGHTA and CDR2 FQGNSA. The CDR3 covers 14 residues. J was trimmed by 8 bases and V by 4 bases; bases with no gene match: 5. The CDR3 region has the DNA TGTGCCAGCAGCTCCTCTAGCGGGAGAGATGAGCAGTTCTTC. It translates to CASSSSSGRDEQFF.

This clonotype was found many times. The chain has TRBV5-1 and TRBJ1-1; possible D gene TRBD1, 6 bases. Trimming pared 5 bases from V and 1 base from J, leaving 12 bases between. Germline values: CDR1 SGHRS, CDR2 YFSETQ. This CDR3 spans 14 amino acids. The CDR3 coding sequence is TGCGCCAGCAGATCCCGGGACACGAACACTGAAGCTTTCTTT. As protein: CASRSRDTNTEAFF.

The rearrangement links TRBV28 to TRBJ2-7; TRBD1 agrees at 11 bases. After removal of 5 bases from V and 3 bases from J, the junction contained 6 bases not matched to a gene. Germline CDR1 and CDR2: MDHEN and SYDVKM. The CDR3 extends over 15 amino acids. The CDR3 DNA reads as TGTGCCAGCAGTCTCGGCGGGACAGGGGGCTACGAGCAGTACTTC. It codes for CASSLGGTGGYEQYF.

The rearrangement links TRBV11-1 to TRBJ1-3; a possible D gene is TRBD1 (6 bases). The CDR3 is made up of 15 amino acids. CDR1 is SGHAT and CDR2 is FQDESV in the germline V gene (reference sequence). Trimming took off 6 bases at V and 0 bases at J, with 12 bases between the two ends. In nucleotides, the CDR3 is TGTGCCAGCAGTTCCGACAGGACCTCTGGAAACACCATATATTTT. It specifies CASSSDRTSGNTIYF.

The chain employs TRBV6-2 or TRBV6-3 and TRBJ2-7, with 8 bases lining up with TRBD1. The ends lost 4 bases at V and 0 bases at J; junction bases unmatched: 5. In germline, CDR1 is MNHEY, CDR2 SVGEGT. The CDR3 loop spans 15 amino acids. The DNA for the CDR3 is TGTGCCAGCAGTTCTACCGGGACAGGCTCCTACGAGCAGTACTTC. Translation: CASSSTGTGSYEQYF.

This chain joins TRBV6-1 and TRBJ1-2; 7 nucleotides line up with TRBD1. J gave up 4 bases and V 6 bases, and 8 bases lay outside the gene matches. Germline V gene sequence: CDR1 MNHNS, CDR2 SASEGT. The CDR3 is 14 amino acids. CDR3 region: CASSRVTGAYGYTF. The CDR3 coding sequence is TGTGCCAGCAGCCGGGTAACAGGGGCCTATGGCTACACCTTC.